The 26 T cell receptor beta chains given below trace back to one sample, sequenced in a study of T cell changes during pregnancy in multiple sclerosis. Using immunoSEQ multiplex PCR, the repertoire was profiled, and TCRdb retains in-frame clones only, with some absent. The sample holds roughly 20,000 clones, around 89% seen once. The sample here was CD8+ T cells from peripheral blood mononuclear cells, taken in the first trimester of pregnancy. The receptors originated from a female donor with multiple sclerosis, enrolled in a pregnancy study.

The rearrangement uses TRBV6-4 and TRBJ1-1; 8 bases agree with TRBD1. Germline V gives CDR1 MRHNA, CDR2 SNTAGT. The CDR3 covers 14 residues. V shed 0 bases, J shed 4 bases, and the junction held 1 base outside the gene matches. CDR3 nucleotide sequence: TGTGCCAGCAGTGACTCGGGACAGGCCACTGAAGCTTTCTTT. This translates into CASSDSGQATEAFF.

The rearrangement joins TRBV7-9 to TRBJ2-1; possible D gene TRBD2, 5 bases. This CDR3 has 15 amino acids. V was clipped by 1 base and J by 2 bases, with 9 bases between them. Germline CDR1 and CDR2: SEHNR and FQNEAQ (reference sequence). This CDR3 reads CASSLGLLPYNEQFF. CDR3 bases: TGTGCCAGCAGCTTAGGACTACTACCCTACAATGAGCAGTTCTTC.

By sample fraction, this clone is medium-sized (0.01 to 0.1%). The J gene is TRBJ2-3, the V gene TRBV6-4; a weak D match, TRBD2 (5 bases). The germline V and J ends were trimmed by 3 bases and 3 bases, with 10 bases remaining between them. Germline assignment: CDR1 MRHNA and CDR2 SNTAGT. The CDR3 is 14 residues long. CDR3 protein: CASSEGGLTDTQYF. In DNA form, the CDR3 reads TGTGCCAGCAGTGAAGGAGGACTTACAGATACGCAGTATTTT.

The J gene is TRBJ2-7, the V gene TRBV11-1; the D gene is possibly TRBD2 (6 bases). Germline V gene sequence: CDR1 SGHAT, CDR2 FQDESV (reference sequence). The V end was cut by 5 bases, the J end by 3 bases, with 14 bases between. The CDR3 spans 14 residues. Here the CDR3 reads CASSPGLLNYEQYF. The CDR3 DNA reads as TGTGCCAGCAGCCCGGGACTCCTAAACTACGAGCAGTACTTC.

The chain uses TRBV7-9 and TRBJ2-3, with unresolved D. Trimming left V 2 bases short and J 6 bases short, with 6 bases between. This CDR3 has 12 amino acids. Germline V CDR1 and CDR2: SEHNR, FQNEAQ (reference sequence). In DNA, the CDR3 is TGTGCCAGCAGCTTACTTTCCGATACGCAGTATTTT. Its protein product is CASSLLSDTQYF.

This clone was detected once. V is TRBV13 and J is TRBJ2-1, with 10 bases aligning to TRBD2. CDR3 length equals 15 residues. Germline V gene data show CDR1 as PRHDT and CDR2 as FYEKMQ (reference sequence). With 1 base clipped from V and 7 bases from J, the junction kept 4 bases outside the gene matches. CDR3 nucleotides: TGTGCCAGCAGCTTAGCTGGGACTAGCGAAAATGAGCAGTTCTTC. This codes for CASSLAGTSENEQFF. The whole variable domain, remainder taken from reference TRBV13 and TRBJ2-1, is AAGVIQSPRHLIKEKRETATLKCYPIPRHDTVYWYQQGPGQDPQFLISFYEKMQSDKGSIPDRFSAQQFSDYHSELNMSSLELGDSALYFCASSLAGTSENEQFFGPGTRLTVL.

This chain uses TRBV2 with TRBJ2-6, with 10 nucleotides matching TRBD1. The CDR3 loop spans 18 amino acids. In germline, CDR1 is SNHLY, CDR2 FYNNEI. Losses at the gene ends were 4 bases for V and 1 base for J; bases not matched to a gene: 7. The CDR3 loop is CASSGSGTGASGANVLTF. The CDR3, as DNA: TGTGCCAGCAGTGGGTCCGGGACAGGGGCATCTGGGGCCAACGTCCTGACTTTC.

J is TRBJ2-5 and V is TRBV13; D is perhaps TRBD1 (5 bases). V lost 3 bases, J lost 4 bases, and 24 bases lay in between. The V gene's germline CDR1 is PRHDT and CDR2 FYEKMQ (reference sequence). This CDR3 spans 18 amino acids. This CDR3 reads CASSFSGSQGKAGETQYF. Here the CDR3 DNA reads TGTGCCAGCAGCTTTTCTGGTAGTCAGGGAAAGGCTGGAGAGACCCAGTACTTC.

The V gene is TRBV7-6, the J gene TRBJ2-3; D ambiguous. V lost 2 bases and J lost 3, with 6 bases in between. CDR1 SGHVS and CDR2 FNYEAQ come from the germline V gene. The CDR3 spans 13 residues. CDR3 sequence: CASSLQVTDTQYF. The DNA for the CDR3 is TGTGCCAGCAGCTTACAGGTTACAGATACGCAGTATTTT.

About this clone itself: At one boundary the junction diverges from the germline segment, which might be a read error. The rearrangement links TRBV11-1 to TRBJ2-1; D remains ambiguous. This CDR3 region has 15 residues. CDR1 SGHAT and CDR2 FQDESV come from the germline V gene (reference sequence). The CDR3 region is CASRLAVSSYNEQFF. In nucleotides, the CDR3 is TGTGCCAGCAGATTAGCCGTTAGCTCCTACAATGAGCAGTTCTTC. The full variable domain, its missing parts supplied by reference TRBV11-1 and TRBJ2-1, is EAEVAQSPRYKITEKSQAVAFWCDPISGHATLYWYRQILGQGPELLVQFQDESVVDDSQLPKDRFSAERLKGVDSTLKIQPAELGDSAMYLCASRLAVSSYNEQFFGPGTRLTVL.

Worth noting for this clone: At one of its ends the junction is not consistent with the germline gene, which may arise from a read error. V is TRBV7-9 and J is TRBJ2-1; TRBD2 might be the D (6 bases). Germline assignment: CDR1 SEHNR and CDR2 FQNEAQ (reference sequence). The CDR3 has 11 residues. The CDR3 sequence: CASSLARERFF. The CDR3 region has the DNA TGTGCCAGCAGCTTAGCCCGGGAGCGGTTCTTC.

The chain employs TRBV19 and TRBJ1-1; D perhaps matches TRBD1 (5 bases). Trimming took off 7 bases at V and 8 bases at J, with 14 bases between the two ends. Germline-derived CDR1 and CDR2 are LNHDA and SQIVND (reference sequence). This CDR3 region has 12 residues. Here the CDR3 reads CASIWGGAEAFF. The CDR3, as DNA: TGTGCCAGTATTTGGGGCGGAGCAGAAGCTTTCTTT.

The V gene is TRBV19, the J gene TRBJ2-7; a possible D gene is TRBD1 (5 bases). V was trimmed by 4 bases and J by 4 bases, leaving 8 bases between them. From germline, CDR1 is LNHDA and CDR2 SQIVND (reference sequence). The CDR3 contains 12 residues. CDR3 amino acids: CASSTPGYEQYF. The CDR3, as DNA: TGTGCCAGTAGTACCCCAGGGTACGAGCAGTACTTC.

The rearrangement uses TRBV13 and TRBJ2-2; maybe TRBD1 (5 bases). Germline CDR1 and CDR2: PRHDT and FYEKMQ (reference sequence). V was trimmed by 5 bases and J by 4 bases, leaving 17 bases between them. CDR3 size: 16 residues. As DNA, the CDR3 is TGTGCCAGCAGCCCGTGGGCAGGGTCAAGCACCGGGGAGCTGTTTTTT. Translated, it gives CASSPWAGSSTGELFF.

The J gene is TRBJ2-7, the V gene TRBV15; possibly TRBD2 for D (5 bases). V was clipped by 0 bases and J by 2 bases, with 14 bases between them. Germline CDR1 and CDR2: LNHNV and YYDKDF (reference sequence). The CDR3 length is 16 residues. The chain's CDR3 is CATSRDKDLKPYEQYF. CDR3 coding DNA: TGTGCCACCAGCAGAGACAAGGACTTGAAGCCCTACGAGCAGTACTTC.

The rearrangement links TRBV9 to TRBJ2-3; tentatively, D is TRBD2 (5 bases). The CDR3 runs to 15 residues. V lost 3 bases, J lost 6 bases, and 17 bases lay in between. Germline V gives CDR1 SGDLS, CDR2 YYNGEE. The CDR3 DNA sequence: TGTGCCAGCAGCGCCGAGGGTGCAGCGACGGATACGCAGTATTTT. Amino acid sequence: CASSAEGAATDTQYF. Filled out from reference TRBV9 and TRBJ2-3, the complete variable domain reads DSGVTQTPKHLITATGQRVTLRCSPRSGDLSVYWYQQSLDQGLQFLIQYYNGEERAKGNILERFSAQQFPDLHSELNLSSLELGDSALYFCASSAEGAATDTQYFGPGTRLTVL.

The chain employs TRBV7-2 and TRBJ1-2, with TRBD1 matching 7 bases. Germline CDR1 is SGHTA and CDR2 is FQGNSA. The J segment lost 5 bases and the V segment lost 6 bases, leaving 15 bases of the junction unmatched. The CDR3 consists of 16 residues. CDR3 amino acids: CASRPDETGLIYGYTF. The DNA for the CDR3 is TGTGCCAGCAGACCTGACGAGACAGGGCTTATATATGGCTACACCTTC. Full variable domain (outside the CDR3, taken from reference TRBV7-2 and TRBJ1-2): GAGVSQSPSNKVTEKGKDVELRCDPISGHTALYWYRQSLGQGLEFLIYFQGNSAPDKSGLPSDRFSAERTGGSVSTLTIQRTQQEDSAVYLCASRPDETGLIYGYTFGSGTRLTVV.

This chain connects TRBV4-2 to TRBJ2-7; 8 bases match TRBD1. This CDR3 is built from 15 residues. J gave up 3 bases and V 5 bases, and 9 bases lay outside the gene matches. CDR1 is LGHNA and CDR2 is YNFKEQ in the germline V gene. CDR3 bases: TGTGCCAGCAGCAGAATCGGACAGGGAATCTACGAGCAGTACTTC. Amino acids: CASSRIGQGIYEQYF.

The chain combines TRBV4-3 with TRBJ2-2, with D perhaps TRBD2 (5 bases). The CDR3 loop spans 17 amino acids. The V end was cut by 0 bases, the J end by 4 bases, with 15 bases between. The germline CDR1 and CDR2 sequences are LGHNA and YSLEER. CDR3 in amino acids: CASSQDSPAEPTGELFF. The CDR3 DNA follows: TGCGCCAGCAGCCAAGATTCACCAGCGGAGCCCACCGGGGAGCTGTTTTTT.

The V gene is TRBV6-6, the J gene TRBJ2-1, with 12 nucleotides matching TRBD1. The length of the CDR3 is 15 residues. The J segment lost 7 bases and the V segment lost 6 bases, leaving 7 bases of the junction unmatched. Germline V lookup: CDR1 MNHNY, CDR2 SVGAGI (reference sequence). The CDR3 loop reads CASSHRDRGPNEQFF. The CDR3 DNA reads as TGTGCCAGCAGCCACCGGGACAGGGGGCCAAATGAGCAGTTCTTC.

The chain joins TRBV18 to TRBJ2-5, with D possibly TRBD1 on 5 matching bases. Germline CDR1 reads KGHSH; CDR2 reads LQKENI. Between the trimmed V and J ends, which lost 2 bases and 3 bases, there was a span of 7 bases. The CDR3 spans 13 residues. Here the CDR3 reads CASSPVTEETQYF. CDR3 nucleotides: TGTGCCAGCTCACCAGTGACAGAAGAGACCCAGTACTTC.

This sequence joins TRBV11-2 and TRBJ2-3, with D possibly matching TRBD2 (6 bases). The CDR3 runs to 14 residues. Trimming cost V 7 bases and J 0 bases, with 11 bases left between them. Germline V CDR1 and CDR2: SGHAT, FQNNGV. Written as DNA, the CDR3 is TGTGCCAGCAATATAGCGGCCAGCACAGATACGCAGTATTTT. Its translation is CASNIAASTDTQYF. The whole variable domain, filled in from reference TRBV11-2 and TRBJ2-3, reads EAGVAQSPRYKIIEKRQSVAFWCNPISGHATLYWYQQILGQGPKLLIQFQNNGVVDDSQLPKDRFSAERLKGVDSTLKIQPAKLEDSAVYLCASNIAASTDTQYFGPGTRLTVL.

The CDR3 region has the DNA TGCAGCGTTGTAGGGACTAGCGGGACGAGGGTCTACAATGAGCAGTTCTTC. Translated, it gives CSVVGTSGTRVYNEQFF. The chain combines TRBV29-1 with TRBJ2-1; 13 bases match TRBD2. This CDR3 comprises 17 residues. Germline assignment: CDR1 SQVTM and CDR2 ANQGSEA. J was trimmed by 3 bases and V by 4 bases; bases with no gene match: 9.

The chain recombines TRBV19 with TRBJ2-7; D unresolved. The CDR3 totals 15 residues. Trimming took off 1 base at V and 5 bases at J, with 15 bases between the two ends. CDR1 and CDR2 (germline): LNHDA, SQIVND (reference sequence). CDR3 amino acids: CASSIAPPGGHEQYF. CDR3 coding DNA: TGTGCCAGTAGTATAGCACCCCCCGGTGGGCACGAGCAGTACTTC.

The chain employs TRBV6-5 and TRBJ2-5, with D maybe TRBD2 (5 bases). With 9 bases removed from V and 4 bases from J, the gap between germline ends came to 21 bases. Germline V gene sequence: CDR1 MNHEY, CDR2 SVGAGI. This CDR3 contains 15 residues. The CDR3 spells CASTSGVGERETQYF. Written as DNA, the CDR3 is TGTGCCAGTACCTCTGGGGTTGGGGAGAGAGAGACCCAGTACTTC.

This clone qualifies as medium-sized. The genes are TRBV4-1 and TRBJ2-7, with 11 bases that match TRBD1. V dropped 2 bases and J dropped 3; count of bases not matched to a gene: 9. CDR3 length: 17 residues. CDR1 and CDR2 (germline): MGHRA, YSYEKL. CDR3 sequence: CASSQLGTGGDDYEQYF. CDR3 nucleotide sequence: TGCGCCAGCAGCCAACTTGGGACAGGGGGTGATGACTACGAGCAGTACTTC.